This passage covers 27 T cell receptor beta chains from one sample sequenced in a study of CD8 T cells in Susac syndrome. Reverse transcription used about 0.45 to 1 ug RNA and random hexamers. From the immunoSEQ multiplex PCR reads, TCRdb called clonotypes with MiXCR, one entry per CDR3 protein. In the table there are under 550,000 distinct CDR3 sequences, around 83% of which are singletons. The sample consisted of CD8+ T cells from PBMCs. These receptors all stem from a human donor with multiple sclerosis.

The count of this clonotype is one. The rearrangement joins TRBV10-2 to TRBJ2-1; D might be TRBD1 (5 bases). The CDR3 has 14 residues. Trimming shortened V by 2 bases and J by 2 bases, and 7 bases separated the two germline ends. Germline V CDR1 and CDR2: WSHSY, SAAADI. CDR3 coding DNA: TGCGCCAGCAGTGAGGGGGCTACCTACAATGAGCAGTTCTTC. This gives the protein CASSEGATYNEQFF.

J is TRBJ2-1 and V is TRBV6-7; TRBD2 aligns across 10 bases. TRBV6-7 is an ORF, with its function uncertain. This CDR3 has 16 residues. Trimming removed 2 bases from V and 8 bases from J; junction bases left unmatched: 9. The CDR3 sequence: CASSYPTSGAGDEQFF. CDR3 sequence (DNA): TGTGCCAGCAGTTACCCAACTAGCGGGGCTGGGGATGAGCAGTTCTTC.

The chain links TRBV5-1 to TRBJ1-1, with D maybe TRBD1 (5 bases). Between the trimmed V and J ends, which lost 2 bases and 1 base, there was a span of 15 bases. Germline CDR1 reads SGHRS; CDR2 reads YFSETQ. This CDR3 region has 16 residues. The CDR3 loop is CASSFGHQLGNTEAFF. The CDR3 nucleotides read TGCGCCAGCAGCTTTGGACATCAACTGGGGAACACTGAAGCTTTCTTT.

This clonotype was found once. The chain couples TRBV19 to TRBJ2-1, with D possibly being TRBD2 (6 bases). Trimming shortened V by 3 bases and J by 0 bases, and 12 bases separated the two germline ends. The CDR3 contains 16 residues. Looked up from germline, CDR1 is LNHDA and CDR2 is SQIVND (reference sequence). The CDR3 bases are TGTGCCAGTAGTATTTTTACGGGAGACTCCTACAATGAGCAGTTCTTC. It encodes CASSIFTGDSYNEQFF.

This rearrangement joins TRBV5-1 to TRBJ2-2, with a weak D call TRBD2 (6 bases). The V end lost 1 base, the J end lost 3 bases, and 10 bases lay between the germline ends. The CDR3 extends over 15 amino acids. Germline lookup yields CDR1 SGHRS and CDR2 YFSETQ. In DNA, the CDR3 is TGCGCCAGCAGCTTGTTACGCGGGGACACCGGGGAGCTGTTTTTT. It encodes CASSLLRGDTGELFF.

The chain has TRBV6-5 and TRBJ2-7; D is ambiguous. V was cut by 5 bases and J by 2 bases, with 7 bases left in between. From germline, CDR1 is MNHEY and CDR2 SVGAGI. CDR3 length: 12 residues. As DNA, the CDR3 is TGTGCCAGCAGTGCCGGTCCCTACGAGCAGTACTTC. Translated: CASSAGPYEQYF.

This clonotype was seen more than once but under ten times. This chain connects TRBV5-5 to TRBJ1-4; D remains ambiguous. V lost 3 bases, J lost 0 bases, and 12 bases lay in between. The CDR3 sequence is 16 residues long. CDR1 and CDR2 (germline): SGHKS, YYEKEE (reference sequence). CDR3 DNA sequence: TGTGCCAGCAGCTCAGAAATTCGGGCAACTAATGAAAAACTGTTTTTT. Its translation is CASSSEIRATNEKLFF.

The V call is TRBV11-3, the J call TRBJ2-5; 7 nucleotides align to TRBD1. The CDR3 extends over 13 amino acids. Trimming removed 4 bases from V and 9 bases from J; junction bases left unmatched: 8. In germline, CDR1 is SGHNT, CDR2 YENEEA. The CDR3 protein is CASSYGTAEAQYF. The CDR3 coding sequence is TGTGCCAGCAGCTACGGGACAGCTGAGGCCCAGTACTTC.

The chain recombines TRBV5-6 with TRBJ2-7; D unresolved. CDR3 length: 15 amino acids. CDR1 and CDR2 (germline): SGHDT, YYEEEE. Trimming left V 0 bases short and J 2 bases short, with 12 bases between. CDR3 nucleotide sequence: TGTGCCAGCAGCTTGGGTCGAGCAGTAGCCTACGAGCAGTACTTC. Its protein is CASSLGRAVAYEQYF.

The chain employs TRBV2 and TRBJ2-3; 10 bases align to TRBD2. The V segment lost 11 bases and the J segment 0 bases; nucleotides outside the gene matches: 11. The CDR3 extends over 16 amino acids. CDR1 and CDR2 (germline): SNHLY, FYNNEI. Here the CDR3 reads CACQGGTSESTDTQYF. In nucleotides, the CDR3 is TGTGCCTGCCAGGGGGGGACTAGCGAAAGCACAGATACGCAGTATTTT.

The genes are TRBV5-1 and TRBJ2-6; D is perhaps TRBD2 (7 bases). The germline CDR1 and CDR2 sequences are SGHRS and YFSETQ. V lost 0 bases, J lost 4 bases, and 17 bases lay in between. The CDR3 spans 18 residues. CDR3 amino acids: CASSLELAGADGANVLTF. CDR3 bases: TGCGCCAGCAGCTTGGAATTGGCGGGGGCGGACGGGGCCAACGTCCTGACTTTC.

This clonotype was detected only a few times. One junction end disagrees with the germline gene, perhaps due to a read error. The CDR3 DNA reads TGTGCTAGCAGTCCCCGACTGGCGCTTGCCACCGGGGAGCTGTTTTTT. As protein: CASSPRLALATGELFF. The chain recombines TRBV27 with TRBJ2-2; D uncertain. Germline values: CDR1 MNHEY, CDR2 SMNVEV (reference sequence). CDR3 length: 16 residues.

This chain uses TRBV20-1 with TRBJ1-1; unclear D gene. The ends were cut back, 1 base at V and 11 bases at J, with 17 bases in the middle. Per the germline V gene, CDR1 is DFQATT and CDR2 is SNEGSKA (reference sequence). The CDR3 consists of 13 residues. As DNA, the CDR3 is TGCAGTGCTAGAGGTCTTTTCGACTCTCGGGCTTTCTTT. It encodes CSARGLFDSRAFF.

This chain uses TRBV20-1 with TRBJ1-2; no firm D call. Trimming removed 1 base from V and 14 bases from J, with 17 bases in between. The germline gives CDR1 DFQATT, CDR2 SNEGSKA (reference sequence). The CDR3 length is 12 residues. The CDR3 coding sequence is TGCAGTGCTAGAGTGGAGACAACCGGAGAAACCTTC. Residues: CSARVETTGETF.

This clonotype turned up a few times. This sequence joins TRBV6-5 and TRBJ2-1, with D hard to call. The CDR3 consists of 9 residues. The germline V gene encodes CDR1 MNHEY and CDR2 SVGAGI. CDR3 sequence (DNA): TGTGCTAAACAAAATGAGCAGTTCTTC. This encodes CAKQNEQFF.

The V call is TRBV27, the J call TRBJ2-7; perhaps TRBD2 as D (5 bases). Trimming removed 2 bases from V and 3 bases from J, with 8 bases in between. The CDR3 totals 13 residues. Germline loops: CDR1 MNHEY, CDR2 SMNVEV (reference sequence). The CDR3 spells CASSLTRGYEQYF. The CDR3 DNA follows: TGTGCCAGCAGTTTAACTCGGGGCTACGAGCAGTACTTC.

V is TRBV30 and J is TRBJ2-3, with TRBD2 matching 9 bases. The CDR3 sequence is 16 residues long. Looked up from germline, CDR1 is GTSNPN and CDR2 is SVGIG (reference sequence). The V segment lost 6 bases and the J segment 3 bases; nucleotides outside the gene matches: 13. The DNA for the CDR3 is TGTGCCTGCTCCCCGTCCCTAGCGGGAAATACAGATACGCAGTATTTT. It encodes CACSPSLAGNTDTQYF.

In this sample, this clonotype turned up a few times. CDR3: CASSLGSGVGYEQYF. DNA for the CDR3: TGTGCCAGCAGCCTAGGGAGCGGGGTCGGCTACGAGCAGTACTTC. The chain uses TRBV9 and TRBJ2-7; 7 bases line up with TRBD2. Losses at the gene ends were 4 bases for V and 3 bases for J; bases not matched to a gene: 10. This CDR3 has 15 residues. Germline V CDR1 and CDR2: SGDLS, YYNGEE.

V gene TRBV30 combines with J gene TRBJ2-5; 8 bases align to TRBD2. J gave up 4 bases and V 0 bases, and 4 bases lay outside the gene matches. CDR1 is GTSNPN, CDR2 SVGIG, per germline (reference sequence). The CDR3 runs to 14 residues. CDR3 residues: CAWSVAGEAETQYF. CDR3 bases: TGTGCCTGGAGTGTAGCGGGAGAGGCAGAGACCCAGTACTTC.

V usage is TRBV2 and J usage is TRBJ1-3; no definite D call. This CDR3 is 14 amino acids long. The germline gives CDR1 SNHLY, CDR2 FYNNEI. The V gene lost 7 bases and the J gene lost 4 bases, with 14 bases spanning the gap. In DNA, the CDR3 is TGTGCCAGCACCAATCCCCAGTCCGGAAACACCATATATTTT. Its translation: CASTNPQSGNTIYF.

The chain couples TRBV4-1 to TRBJ1-1; D is uncertain. V was cut by 0 bases and J by 0 bases, with 11 bases left in between. This CDR3 comprises 16 residues. From germline, CDR1 is MGHRA and CDR2 YSYEKL. The CDR3 nucleotides read TGCGCCAGCAGCCAAGATGGAAGCACCATGAACACTGAAGCTTTCTTT. Protein product: CASSQDGSTMNTEAFF.

The chain links TRBV29-1 to TRBJ2-1; tentative D call: TRBD1 (5 bases). The germline gives CDR1 SQVTM, CDR2 ANQGSEA. The V end was cut by 3 bases, the J end by 5 bases, with 14 bases between. CDR3 size: 14 residues. The CDR3 is CSVDNRTLNNEQFF. In DNA form, the CDR3 reads TGCAGCGTTGATAATCGGACACTGAACAATGAGCAGTTCTTC.

The CDR3 sequence: CASSYSLGSGNTEAFF. CDR3 DNA sequence: TGTGCCAGCAGTTACTCGTTGGGATCCGGGAACACTGAAGCTTTCTTT. The J gene is TRBJ1-1, the V gene TRBV6-2 or TRBV6-3, with D hard to call. The germline gives CDR1 MNHEY, CDR2 SVGEGT. This CDR3 contains 16 residues. The V gene lost 0 bases and the J gene lost 1 base, with 12 bases spanning the gap.

This clonotype was recorded only once. This chain uses TRBV5-1 with TRBJ2-3; D remains ambiguous. This CDR3 region has 14 residues. The germline V and J ends were trimmed by 5 bases and 6 bases, with 16 bases remaining between them. CDR1 is SGHRS and CDR2 is YFSETQ in the germline V gene. CDR3 amino acids: CASRSVADWDTQYF. The CDR3 DNA follows: TGCGCCAGCAGGTCTGTGGCGGATTGGGATACGCAGTATTTT.

This chain joins TRBV7-9 and TRBJ2-1; D unresolved. V was pared by 6 bases and J by 0 bases, with 6 bases between. This CDR3 has 13 residues. Germline assignment: CDR1 SEHNR and CDR2 FQNEAQ (reference sequence). The CDR3 nucleotides read TGTGCCAGCAGGACGAGCTCCTACAATGAGCAGTTCTTC. Translation: CASRTSSYNEQFF.

The genes are TRBV10-3 and TRBJ2-7; D possibly corresponds to TRBD2 (6 bases). The CDR3 loop spans 15 amino acids. The germline V gene has CDR1 ENHRY and CDR2 SYGVKD. Trimming took off 8 bases at V and 5 bases at J, with 22 bases between the two ends. CDR3 loop: CAILDPQGGLHEQYF. The CDR3, as DNA: TGTGCCATCCTGGATCCCCAGGGAGGTCTCCACGAGCAGTACTTC.

The V and J genes are TRBV6-1 and TRBJ1-3; D unclear. The CDR3 extends over 16 amino acids. Germline lookup yields CDR1 MNHNS and CDR2 SASEGT. Trimming pared 8 bases from V and 2 bases from J, leaving 19 bases between. The CDR3 sequence: CASYPDKLETGNTIYF. Written as DNA, the CDR3 is TGTGCCAGCTACCCCGACAAGTTGGAAACTGGAAACACCATATATTTT.